A selection of T cell receptor beta chains follows, all from one sample in a study of blood T cells in healthy people across ages. Using its own MiXCR run on the 5' RACE reads, TCRdb lists one record per CDR3 protein. The sample has around 1.5 million distinct CDR3 sequences, around 39% seen once; the top ten hold approximately 7.9%. Sequences were obtained from blood. These receptor sequences come from a woman between 18 and 29 years old in good health. Both conserved end residues are part of each CDR3. Each record gives: V gene, D gene, J gene, clone size, CDR3 protein, CDR3 DNA. D genes are given only for firm matches. Expanded clones are given a class, and other clones once, few, many or no size at all.

V: TRBV4-1; D: -; J: TRBJ2-1; size: -; CDR3: CASSQVSVTSDEQFF; DNA: TGCGCCAGCAGCCAAGTATCGGTCACCTCGGATGAGCAGTTCTTC
V: TRBV12-3/TRBV12-4; D: -; J: TRBJ1-1; size: -; CDR3: CASSSPSDRREAFF; DNA: TGTGCCAGCAGTTCTCCTTCGGACAGAAGGGAAGCTTTCTTT
V: TRBV10-3; D: -; J: TRBJ2-2; size: -; CDR3: CATLREGSYTGELFF; DNA: TGTGCCACACTCAGGGAAGGGTCGTACACCGGGGAGCTGTTTTTT
V: TRBV6-6; D: -; J: TRBJ2-3; size: -; CDR3: CASSYSLGNTQYF; DNA: TGTGCCAGCAGTTACTCTCTAGGTAATACGCAGTATTTT
V: TRBV9; D: -; J: TRBJ2-7; size: -; CDR3: CASSVAAGIGYNEQYF; DNA: TGTGCCAGCAGCGTAGCGGCAGGGATAGGCTACAATGAGCAGTACTTC
V: TRBV20-1; D: TRBD1; J: TRBJ1-2; size: -; CDR3: CSASRRDRETNYGYTF; DNA: TGCAGTGCTAGTCGGCGGGACAGAGAAACTAACTATGGCTACACCTTC
V: TRBV5-1; D: TRBD2; J: TRBJ2-7; size: few; CDR3: CASSPTSGYSYEQYF; DNA: TGCGCCAGCAGCCCGACTAGCGGGTACTCCTACGAGCAGTACTTC
V: TRBV24-1; D: TRBD1; J: TRBJ2-7; size: few; CDR3: CATSDPDRPYEQYF; DNA: TGTGCCACCAGTGACCCGGACAGGCCCTACGAGCAGTACTTC
V: TRBV5-1; D: TRBD2; J: TRBJ2-5; size: -; CDR3: CASSSGTSGLQETQYF; DNA: TGTGCCAGCAGTTCCGGGACTAGTGGGCTCCAAGAGACCCAGTACTTC
V: TRBV6-6; D: TRBD1; J: TRBJ1-2; size: -; CDR3: CASSSLGQGVGGYTF; DNA: TGTGCTAGCAGTTCCTTGGGACAGGGGGTGGGGGGCTACACCTTC
V: TRBV29-1; D: TRBD1; J: TRBJ1-4; size: -; CDR3: CSVFDRDNEKLFF; DNA: TGCAGCGTTTTCGACAGGGATAATGAAAAACTGTTTTTT
V: TRBV3-1; D: TRBD2; J: TRBJ2-5; size: few; CDR3: CASSQMGTSGPVETQYF; DNA: TGTGCCAGCAGCCAAATGGGGACTAGCGGCCCAGTGGAGACCCAGTACTTC
V: TRBV29-1; D: TRBD1; J: TRBJ2-7; size: few; CDR3: CSAGSLLQGARYEQYF; DNA: TGCAGCGCAGGAAGCCTACTACAGGGGGCAAGGTACGAGCAGTACTTC
V: TRBV7-6; D: TRBD2; J: TRBJ2-1; size: -; CDR3: CASSPTSLSSYNEQFF; DNA: TGTGCCAGCAGCCCGACTAGCCTGAGCTCCTACAATGAGCAGTTCTTC
V: TRBV12-3/TRBV12-4; D: -; J: TRBJ2-1; size: many; CDR3: CASSLDQNEQFF; DNA: TGTGCCAGCAGTTTAGATCAGAATGAGCAGTTCTTC
V: TRBV12-3/TRBV12-4; D: TRBD2; J: TRBJ2-7; size: -; CDR3: CASSRSGSGNEQYF; DNA: TGTGCCAGCAGCCGTAGCGGGAGTGGGAACGAGCAGTACTTC
V: TRBV5-1; D: -; J: TRBJ2-5; size: -; CDR3: CASSSEGVQETQYF; DNA: TGCGCCAGCAGCTCTGAGGGGGTCCAAGAGACCCAGTACTTC
V: TRBV4-2; D: -; J: TRBJ2-7; size: few; CDR3: CASSQDGGSGTDEQYF; DNA: TGTGCCAGCAGCCAAGATGGTGGTAGCGGGACAGACGAGCAGTACTTC
V: TRBV9; D: -; J: TRBJ2-1; size: -; CDR3: CASSVVRGEQFF; DNA: TGTGCCAGCAGCGTGGTGCGGGGCGAGCAGTTCTTC
V: TRBV27; D: TRBD1; J: TRBJ1-3; size: -; CDR3: CASSHGTDPGNTIYF; DNA: TGTGCCAGCAGTCACGGGACAGACCCTGGAAACACCATATATTTT
V: TRBV30; D: -; J: TRBJ2-7; size: -; CDR3: CAWSFNRNQVKYF; DNA: TGTGCCTGGAGTTTTAATAGGAATCAGGTCAAGTACTTC
V: TRBV28; D: -; J: TRBJ1-1; size: -; CDR3: CASSLYGQVKGEAFF; DNA: TGTGCCAGCAGTCTATACGGGCAAGTTAAGGGTGAAGCTTTCTTT
V: TRBV28; D: TRBD1; J: TRBJ1-2; size: -; CDR3: CASSRGPSNYGYTF; DNA: TGTGCCAGCAGCAGGGGGCCCAGTAACTATGGCTACACCTTC
V: TRBV28; D: -; J: TRBJ1-6; size: -; CDR3: CASSLYIKANSPLHF; DNA: TGTGCCAGCAGTTTATACATCAAGGCCAATTCACCCCTCCACTTT
V: TRBV20-1; D: TRBD2; J: TRBJ2-5; size: -; CDR3: CSASLLAGGDPQETQYF; DNA: TGCAGTGCTAGTTTGCTAGCGGGGGGGGATCCACAAGAGACCCAGTACTTC